One sample yielded the 15 T cell receptor delta chains listed below, sequenced in a study of gamma-delta T cells after stem cell transplantation listed by TCRdb under 2016. The protocol used for the library was RT-PCR. These reads were obtained on an Illumina MiSeq. With CATT, TCRdb called clones again from the public reads; duplicate DNA rows were later joined. Across this sample there are around 16,000 delta-chain clones, with about 8.5% seen only once. Of the sample, approximately 66% falls within the top ten clones. The source material was gamma-delta T cells. The receptors stem from a human donor. It is not recorded whose cells these are; they may come from a transplant donor.

Remarks on this clone: The protein that TCRdb holds for this DNA derives from a much larger clone and differs from the translated DNA at residue 8, which likely indicates a read error; the protein shown here is translated from the DNA. The chain carries TRDV2 and TRDJ1, with D maybe TRDD3 (6 bases). V dropped 1 base and J dropped 5 bases, with 22 bases sitting between them. This CDR3 contains 17 residues. Per the germline V gene, CDR1 is GEAIGNYY and CDR2 is EKD. CDR3 in DNA: TGTGCCTGTGACACTTGGGACGCACGGGGGGACAAGGATAAACTCATCTTT. It codes for CACDTWDARGDKDKLIF.

A few counts support this clone. At one boundary the junction diverges from the germline segment, which might be a read error. Here the CDR3 DNA reads TGTGCCTGTGACCTACTCAGACTGGGGGATACTTGCTACACCGATAACCTCATCTTT. It yields the protein CACDLLRLGDTCYTDNLIF. The chain couples TRDV2 to TRDJ1; 12 nucleotides align to TRDD3. Germline-derived CDR1 and CDR2 are GEAIGNYY and EKD. The length of the CDR3 is 19 residues.

This clone appeared a few times. A far larger clone is off by one base, so a read error is likely. This sample includes further DNA sequences coding for the same CDR3. The V gene is TRDV1, the J gene TRDJ1; 13 bases match TRDD3. The V gene end was trimmed by 2 bases and the J gene end by 8 bases; junction bases not matched to a gene: 23. The CDR3 spans 21 residues. Germline assignment: CDR1 TSWWSYY and CDR2 QGS. This CDR3 reads CALGEISYPLLLGDTLGKLIF. The CDR3 nucleotides are TGTGCTCTTGGGGAAATTTCCTACCCCCTCCTACTGGGGGATACGCTGGGGAAACTCATCTTT.

As regards this clone: This DNA translates differently at residue 8 from the TCRdb protein, which is that of a much larger clone; a read error is likely, and the protein shown is the DNA's own translation. This chain links TRDV2 with TRDJ1; 7 bases align to TRDD3. The CDR3 has 16 residues. Germline CDR1 is GEAIGNYY and CDR2 is EKD. With V trimmed by 0 bases and J by 2 bases, 8 bases remained unmatched. In DNA form, the CDR3 reads TGTGCCTGTGACACCGTGGGGGAGATACCTACCGATAAACTCATCTTT. Protein sequence: CACDTVGEIPTDKLIF.

This clone was picked up a small number of times. The chain recombines TRDV2 with TRDJ1; D is possibly TRDD2 (5 bases). The CDR3 has 16 amino acids. In germline, CDR1 is GEAIGNYY, CDR2 EKD. Trimming took 3 bases from V and 1 from J, leaving 17 bases between them. In nucleotides, the CDR3 is TGTGCCTGTGACGCCCCTTCGAGTCGTGGCACCGATAAACTCATCTTT. This gives the protein CACDAPSSRGTDKLIF.

This clone was counted a few times. The V and J genes are TRDV2 and TRDJ1, with D tentatively TRDD2 or TRDD3 (5 bases each). Trimming removed 2 bases at V and 0 bases at J, with 27 bases between. CDR3 size: 20 residues. Germline V gene data show CDR1 as GEAIGNYY and CDR2 as EKD. The CDR3 loop is CACDSRSSSSTGAYTDKLIF. DNA of the CDR3: TGTGCCTGTGACAGCAGAAGCTCATCTTCCACGGGGGCGTACACCGATAAACTCATCTTT.

This clone was observed a few times. The protein recorded in TCRdb matches a much larger clone and deviates from this DNA's translation at residue 8, suggesting a read error; the protein here is obtained by translating the DNA. This chain uses TRDV2 with TRDJ1; TRDD3 might be the D (6 bases). The germline gives CDR1 GEAIGNYY, CDR2 EKD. Trimming shortened V by 3 bases and J by 1 base, and 14 bases separated the two germline ends. The CDR3 runs to 15 residues. The CDR3 is CACDQLGRPTDKLIF. The CDR3 region has the DNA TGTGCCTGTGACCAGCTGGGGAGACCCACCGATAAACTCATCTTT.

A word on this clone: The translation of this DNA and the TCRdb protein of a much larger clone differ at residue 15, probably owing to a read error; the protein shown here is translated from the DNA. The chain links TRDV1 to TRDJ1; 9 positions match TRDD2. Germline V lookup: CDR1 TSWWSYY, CDR2 QGS. This CDR3 has 21 residues. Losses at the gene ends were 5 bases for V and 3 bases for J; bases not matched to a gene: 25. The CDR3 spells CALGTPEGLPTFATGADKLIF. The CDR3 DNA reads TGTGCTCTTGGGACTCCAGAGGGCCTTCCTACATTCGCGACTGGGGCCGATAAACTCATCTTT.

This clone is termed medium-sized. In the same sample, other DNA sequences code for this CDR3. The chain carries TRDV3 and TRDJ1; possibly TRDD2 for D (7 bases). V was clipped by 0 bases and J by 0 bases, with 26 bases between them. The CDR3 sequence is 19 residues long. CDR1 is TVYSNPD and CDR2 is GDNSRS in the germline V gene (reference sequence). CDR3: CAFSPFPTGIEEYTDKLIF. DNA of the CDR3: TGTGCCTTTAGTCCATTTCCTACCGGGATAGAAGAGTACACCGATAAACTCATCTTT. Complete variable domain (other parts from reference TRDV3 and TRDJ1): CDKVTQSSPDQTVASGSEVVLLCTYDTVYSNPDLFWYRIRPDYSFQFVFYGDNSRSEGADFTQGRFSVKHILTQKAFHLVISPVRTEDSATYYCAFSPFPTGIEEYTDKLIFGKGTRVTVEP.

This clone was recorded a few times. TCRdb pairs this DNA with a much larger clone's protein that differs at residue 12, likely a read error; the protein shown was translated from the DNA. This sample includes further DNA sequences coding for the same CDR3. This chain connects TRDV2 to TRDJ1, with D perhaps TRDD3 (5 bases). The germline CDR1 and CDR2 sequences are GEAIGNYY and EKD. This CDR3 spans 15 amino acids. The germline V and J ends were trimmed by 0 bases and 11 bases, with 21 bases remaining between them. The DNA for the CDR3 is TGTGCCTGTGACACCGTGGAGGGATTACTCGGTAACCTCATCTTT. Translated: CACDTVEGLLGNLIF.

In the case of this clone: TCRdb lists the protein of a much larger clone for this DNA, which differs at residue 10, so this is likely a read error; the protein given here is translated from the DNA itself. This chain connects TRDV2 to TRDJ1; TRDD3 aligns across 9 bases. This CDR3 contains 13 residues. Germline assignment: CDR1 GEAIGNYY and CDR2 EKD. The CDR3 here is CACLGIRTDRLIF. As DNA, the CDR3 is TGTGCCTGCTTGGGGATACGCACCGATAGACTCATCTTT.

This clone was seen ten or more times. This likely reflects a read error, since a far larger clone is one base away. The rearrangement links TRDV1 to TRDJ1; 8 bases map to TRDD3. Trimming cost V 4 bases and J 0 bases; bases outside gene matches: 28. This CDR3 has 23 amino acids. Germline loops: CDR1 TSWWSYY, CDR2 QGS. The CDR3 bases are TGTGCTCTTGGGGTTATTCGTCCCGGACAACCCTACTGGGGGGTACAGTACACCGATAAACTCATCTTT. Translation gives CALGVIRPGQPYWGVQYTDKLIF.

Details on this clone: The germline gene is not matched at one end of the junction; a read error may be the cause. The rearrangement links TRDV1 to TRDJ2; 13 bases are shared with TRDD3. Germline loops: CDR1 TSWWSYY, CDR2 QGS. This CDR3 contains 24 residues. CDR3 loop: CAIGEPPYCRTRYTGGYGTAKLFF. DNA for the CDR3: TGTGCTATTGGGGAGCCGCCTTACTGCAGAACCAGGTATACTGGGGGATACGGGACAGCAAAACTCTTCTTT.

Notes on this clone: The TCRdb protein comes from a much larger clone and disagrees with this DNA's translation at residue 4, likely due to a read error; the protein given here is derived from the DNA. V and J are TRDV2 and TRDJ1; D not resolved. Germline lookup yields CDR1 GEAIGNYY and CDR2 EKD. The CDR3 is made up of 19 amino acids. The ends were cut back, 5 bases at V and 6 bases at J, with 33 bases in the middle. CDR3 in DNA: TGTGCCTGTGGCAAAGTTGGTCAGACGGACGCCGATCCCTCCCATAAACTCATCTTT. Protein: CACGKVGQTDADPSHKLIF.

This clone was detected a few times. This DNA translates differently at residue 8 from the TCRdb protein, which is that of a much larger clone; a read error is likely, and the protein shown is the DNA's own translation. V gene TRDV1 combines with J gene TRDJ1; 10 positions agree with TRDD3. CDR1 and CDR2 from the germline V gene are TSWWSYY and QGS. This CDR3 spans 22 amino acids. The trim removed 2 bases at V and 4 bases at J, leaving 25 bases unmatched. In DNA, the CDR3 is TGTGCTCTTGGGGAAATCTGGAAGGCGATGGATGAGGACTGGGGGATTGTCGATAAACTCATCTTT. Its translation is CALGEIWKAMDEDWGIVDKLIF.